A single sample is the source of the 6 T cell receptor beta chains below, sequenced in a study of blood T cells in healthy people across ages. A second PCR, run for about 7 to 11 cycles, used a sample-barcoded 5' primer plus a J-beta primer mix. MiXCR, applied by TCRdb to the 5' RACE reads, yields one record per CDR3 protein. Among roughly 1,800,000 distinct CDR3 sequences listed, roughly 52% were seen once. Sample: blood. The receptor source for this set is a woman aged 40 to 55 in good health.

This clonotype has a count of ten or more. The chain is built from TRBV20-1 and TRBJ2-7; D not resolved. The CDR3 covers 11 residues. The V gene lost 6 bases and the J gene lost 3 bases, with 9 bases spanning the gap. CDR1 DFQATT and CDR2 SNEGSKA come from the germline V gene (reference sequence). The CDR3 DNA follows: TGCAGTGCACCGGACCGCTACGAGCAGTACTTC. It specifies CSAPDRYEQYF.

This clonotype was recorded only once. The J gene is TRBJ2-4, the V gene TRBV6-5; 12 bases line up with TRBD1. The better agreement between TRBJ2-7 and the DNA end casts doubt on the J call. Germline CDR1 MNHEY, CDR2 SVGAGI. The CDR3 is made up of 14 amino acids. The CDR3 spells CASAWDRGLGEQYF. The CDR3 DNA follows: TGTGCCAGCGCCTGGGACAGGGGGCTGGGCGAGCAGTACTTC.

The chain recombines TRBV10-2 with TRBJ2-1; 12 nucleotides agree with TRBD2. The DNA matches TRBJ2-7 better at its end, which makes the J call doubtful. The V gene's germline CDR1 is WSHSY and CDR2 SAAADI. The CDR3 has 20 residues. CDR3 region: CASSPERGSSGGAGYNEQYF. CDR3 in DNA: TGCGCCAGCAGTCCAGAGAGGGGCTCTAGCGGGGGGGCGGGATACAATGAGCAGTACTTC.

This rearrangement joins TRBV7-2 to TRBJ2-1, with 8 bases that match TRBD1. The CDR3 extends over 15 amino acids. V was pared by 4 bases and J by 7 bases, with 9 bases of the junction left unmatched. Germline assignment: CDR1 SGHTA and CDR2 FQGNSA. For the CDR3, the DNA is TGTGCCAGCAGCTCCCAGGGGGCCCCAAGGAATGAGCAGTTCTTC. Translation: CASSSQGAPRNEQFF.

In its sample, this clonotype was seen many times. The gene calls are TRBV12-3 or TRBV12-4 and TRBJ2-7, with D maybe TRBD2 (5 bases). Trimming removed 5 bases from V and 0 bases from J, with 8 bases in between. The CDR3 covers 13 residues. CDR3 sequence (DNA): TGTGCCAGCAGTCCCGGGGTCTCCTACGAGCAGTACTTC. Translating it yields CASSPGVSYEQYF.

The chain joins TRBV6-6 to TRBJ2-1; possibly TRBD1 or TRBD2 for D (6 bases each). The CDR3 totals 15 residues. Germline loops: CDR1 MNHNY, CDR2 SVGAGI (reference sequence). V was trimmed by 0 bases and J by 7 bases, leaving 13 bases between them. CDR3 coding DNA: TGTGCCAGCAGTTACTCTGGGGGGCGAGGTAATGAGCAGTTCTTC. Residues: CASSYSGGRGNEQFF.